This entry lists 30 T cell receptor beta chains sequenced from one sample in a study of graft-versus-host responses after intestinal transplantation. The data were produced by immunoSEQ multiplex PCR, yet TCRdb's version contains in-frame clones alone and is incomplete. This table holds approximately 93,000 clones, 85% to 95% found once. The antigens for these receptors are not known. Sequenced here: unstimulated CD8+ T cells sorted from spleen or lymph node cells, sampled before transplant. The source of these receptors is a human donor who was the organ donor for an intestinal transplant.

The chain combines TRBV7-3 with TRBJ2-3; 12 bases map to TRBD2. Germline V gene data show CDR1 as SGHTA and CDR2 as FQGTGA. The CDR3 sequence is 18 residues long. The V segment lost 5 bases and the J segment 6 bases; nucleotides outside the gene matches: 15. The CDR3 DNA reads TGTGCCAGCAGCCCGAGCCCCCGGCTAGCGGGGGGGTACGATACGCAGTATTTT. Translating it yields CASSPSPRLAGGYDTQYF.

This clone was found once. The chain joins TRBV13 to TRBJ2-7, with TRBD2 matching over 11 bases. Per the germline V gene, CDR1 is PRHDT and CDR2 is FYEKMQ (reference sequence). Trimming cost V 5 bases and J 3 bases; bases outside gene matches: 6. This CDR3 is built from 15 residues. CDR3 region: CASSPPGLADYEQYF. CDR3 DNA: TGTGCCAGCAGCCCTCCGGGACTAGCGGACTACGAGCAGTACTTC.

This chain connects TRBV5-5 to TRBJ2-1, with D perhaps TRBD2 (6 bases). V lost 6 bases, J lost 6 bases, and 25 bases lay in between. CDR3 length: 17 amino acids. Germline lookup yields CDR1 SGHKS and CDR2 YYEKEE (reference sequence). The CDR3: CASNFLTGESPTNEQFF. The CDR3 region has the DNA TGTGCCAGCAATTTCCTGACGGGAGAGAGCCCTACCAATGAGCAGTTCTTC.

This clone is a singleton in its sample. The rearrangement uses TRBV9 and TRBJ2-7; 7 bases are a match to TRBD1. Germline assignment: CDR1 SGDLS and CDR2 YYNGEE. Losses at the gene ends were 0 bases for V and 2 bases for J; bases not matched to a gene: 5. This CDR3 has 15 amino acids. The CDR3 DNA is TGTGCCAGCAGCGTAGGGTCGGGACAGCCCTACGAGCAGTACTTC. It encodes CASSVGSGQPYEQYF.

This sequence joins TRBV9 and TRBJ2-3, with TRBD2 identical over 9 bases. This CDR3 has 17 residues. V was pared by 4 bases and J by 2 bases, with 11 bases of the junction left unmatched. CDR1 and CDR2 (germline): SGDLS, YYNGEE. CDR3 sequence reads: CASSPRDSGGITDTQYF. The CDR3 DNA sequence: TGTGCCAGCAGCCCCCGTGATAGCGGGGGAATCACAGATACGCAGTATTTT.

The gene calls are TRBV28 and TRBJ1-2; D might be TRBD1 (5 bases). Germline lookup yields CDR1 MDHEN and CDR2 SYDVKM. The CDR3 totals 15 residues. Trimming took 3 bases from V and 6 from J, leaving 17 bases between them. The CDR3 DNA follows: TGTGCCAGCAGTTTGAAGGGCAGGGTGTTCGATGGCTACACCTTC. It yields the protein CASSLKGRVFDGYTF.

This clone occurred once. The chain couples TRBV7-6 to TRBJ2-1, with 7 bases identical to TRBD2. Per the germline V gene, CDR1 is SGHVS and CDR2 is FNYEAQ. V trimming: 3 bases; J trimming: 6 bases; junction bases outside the gene matches: 8. CDR3 size: 15 residues. The CDR3 sequence is CASSFGGGPRNEQFF. The DNA for the CDR3 is TGTGCCAGCAGCTTCGGGGGAGGGCCTCGCAATGAGCAGTTCTTC.

The chain links TRBV5-6 to TRBJ2-5; D not resolved. V shed 1 base and J shed 2 bases, with 9 bases lying between them. The CDR3 is 14 amino acids. The germline V gene has CDR1 SGHDT and CDR2 YYEEEE. CDR3 region: CASSLSRPQETQYF. The CDR3 coding sequence is TGTGCCAGCAGCTTGTCTAGACCGCAAGAGACCCAGTACTTC.

This chain uses TRBV7-9 with TRBJ2-1; no clear D. Germline values: CDR1 SEHNR, CDR2 FQNEAQ (reference sequence). V dropped 2 bases and J dropped 4 bases, with 9 bases sitting between them. CDR3 length: 14 amino acids. CDR3 DNA sequence: TGTGCCAGCAGCTTATTAACAGATTACAATGAGCAGTTCTTC. Translation gives CASSLLTDYNEQFF.

The chain recombines TRBV11-2 with TRBJ2-5; D is undetermined. Trimming pared 0 bases from V and 2 bases from J, leaving 10 bases between. This CDR3 has 15 residues. CDR1 is SGHAT, CDR2 FQNNGV, per germline. The CDR3 DNA sequence: TGTGCCAGCAGCTTAGAGCCGTCGCGTCAAGAGACCCAGTACTTC. This sequence encodes CASSLEPSRQETQYF.

The gene calls are TRBV10-2 and TRBJ2-5; the D is unclear. Germline V gives CDR1 WSHSY, CDR2 SAAADI. V was cut by 8 bases and J by 5 bases, with 21 bases left in between. The CDR3 covers 15 residues. CDR3 in amino acids: CASGLNTRIMETQYF. CDR3 nucleotide sequence: TGCGCCAGCGGCCTGAACACCCGTATCATGGAGACCCAGTACTTC.

This clone came up once. The V gene is TRBV6-5, the J gene TRBJ2-5; possible D gene TRBD1, 6 bases. V shed 2 bases and J shed 5 bases, with 12 bases lying between them. The CDR3 has 14 residues. CDR1 is MNHEY, CDR2 SVGAGI, per germline. The CDR3 nucleotides are TGTGCCAGCAGTTACCAACAGGGCTGGGAGACCCAGTACTTC. It translates to CASSYQQGWETQYF.

The chain uses TRBV19 and TRBJ1-2, with TRBD1 matching 10 bases. The V gene's germline CDR1 is LNHDA and CDR2 SQIVND (reference sequence). Trimming at V came to 8 bases and at J to 3 bases, leaving 12 bases not matched to a gene. The CDR3 sequence is 16 residues long. The CDR3 here is CASSFLPGQGYYGYTF. In DNA form, the CDR3 reads TGTGCCAGTTCTTTTCTACCGGGACAGGGGTACTATGGCTACACCTTC.

The gene calls are TRBV11-1 and TRBJ2-1; D may be TRBD2 (6 bases). Germline CDR1 reads SGHAT; CDR2 reads FQDESV (reference sequence). The CDR3 covers 15 residues. Trimming removed 5 bases from V and 4 bases from J, with 15 bases in between. The CDR3 spells CASSPIADRYNEQFF. The CDR3 region has the DNA TGTGCCAGCAGCCCAATAGCGGATAGATACAATGAGCAGTTCTTC.

This clone was picked up one time. This chain links TRBV4-2 with TRBJ2-7; 10 bases are shared with TRBD2. The CDR3 runs 14 residues. Germline-derived CDR1 and CDR2 are LGHNA and YNFKEQ. Trimming removed 1 base from V and 3 bases from J; junction bases left unmatched: 0. For the CDR3, the DNA is TGTGCCAGCAGCCAAGGACTAGCGGGCTACGAGCAGTACTTC. Translated: CASSQGLAGYEQYF.

CDR3 sequence: CASSLRGDTQYF. The CDR3 DNA follows: TGCGCCAGCAGCTTGAGAGGGGATACGCAGTATTTT. The V gene is TRBV5-1, the J gene TRBJ2-3; D perhaps matches TRBD2 (5 bases). The CDR3 length is 12 residues. Trimming removed 1 base at V and 6 bases at J, with 6 bases between. Germline CDR1 reads SGHRS; CDR2 reads YFSETQ.

The chain links TRBV11-1 to TRBJ2-1; 9 nucleotides match TRBD2. Germline V gene lookup returns CDR1 SGHAT and CDR2 FQDESV (reference sequence). The junction had 14 bases not matched to a gene; V was cut back by 3 bases and J by 8 bases. The CDR3 sequence is 17 residues long. DNA of the CDR3: TGTGCCAGCAGCTTTGGGTTGGCGGGAGGGCCTGGGGATGAGCAGTTCTTC. Protein product: CASSFGLAGGPGDEQFF. The full variable domain, its missing parts supplied by reference TRBV11-1 and TRBJ2-1, is EAEVAQSPRYKITEKSQAVAFWCDPISGHATLYWYRQILGQGPELLVQFQDESVVDDSQLPKDRFSAERLKGVDSTLKIQPAELGDSAMYLCASSFGLAGGPGDEQFFGPGTRLTVL.

Points on this clone: At one of its ends the junction is not consistent with the germline gene, which may arise from a read error. The rearrangement links TRBV2 to TRBJ2-5, with D possibly TRBD1 on 5 matching bases. In germline, CDR1 is SNHLY, CDR2 FYNNEI. The CDR3 has 14 residues. The CDR3 loop reads CVSSADSAQETQYF. For the CDR3, the DNA is TGTGTCAGCTCTGCAGACAGTGCTCAGGAGACCCAGTACTTC.

The V gene is TRBV10-2, the J gene TRBJ2-7; 11 nucleotides match TRBD2. Unmatched junction bases numbered 6, after V lost 6 bases and J lost 2 bases. The CDR3 extends over 15 amino acids. From germline, CDR1 is WSHSY and CDR2 SAAADI. CDR3 protein: CASSVRLAGPYEQYF. The CDR3 DNA is TGCGCCAGCAGCGTTAGACTAGCGGGACCCTACGAGCAGTACTTC.

The rearrangement links TRBV2 to TRBJ2-7; perhaps TRBD1 as D (6 bases). This CDR3 is 13 amino acids long. V shed 10 bases and J shed 4 bases, with 17 bases lying between them. Germline CDR1 SNHLY, CDR2 FYNNEI. The CDR3 DNA follows: TGTGCCACCAGAGGGGACAACTTTTACGAGCAGTACTTC. Amino acids: CATRGDNFYEQYF.

This chain connects TRBV4-1 to TRBJ1-3; 10 positions match TRBD1. The J segment lost 7 bases and the V segment lost 0 bases, leaving 12 bases of the junction unmatched. The CDR3 is made up of 18 amino acids. CDR1 MGHRA and CDR2 YSYEKL come from the germline V gene. CDR3: CASSQDLWDRGRWNTIYF. The CDR3 nucleotides read TGCGCCAGCAGCCAAGATCTCTGGGACAGGGGAAGATGGAACACCATATATTTT.

The chain links TRBV6-6 to TRBJ1-1, with 7 bases aligning to TRBD1. With 6 bases clipped from V and 6 bases from J, the junction kept 7 bases outside the gene matches. CDR1 and CDR2 (germline): MNHNY, SVGAGI (reference sequence). The CDR3 length is 13 residues. CDR3 residues: CASSPTTGSEAFF. CDR3 sequence (DNA): TGTGCCAGCAGCCCCACGACAGGGTCTGAAGCTTTCTTT.

The gene calls are TRBV9 and TRBJ2-6; 8 nucleotides line up with TRBD2. The CDR3 covers 18 residues. V lost 4 bases to trimming and J lost 0 bases; unmatched junction nucleotides: 9. From germline, CDR1 is SGDLS and CDR2 YYNGEE. CDR3 in amino acids: CASSTRLASYSGANVLTF. CDR3 coding DNA: TGTGCCAGCAGCACCCGACTAGCGAGTTACTCTGGGGCCAACGTCCTGACTTTC.

The rearrangement uses TRBV7-9 and TRBJ2-7; no clear D gene. V lost 6 bases to trimming and J lost 0 bases, with 6 bases between them. This CDR3 has 12 amino acids. The germline gives CDR1 SEHNR, CDR2 FQNEAQ (reference sequence). CDR3 nucleotide sequence: TGTGCCAGCAGACTGAGCTCCTACGAGCAGTACTTC. It codes for CASRLSSYEQYF.

The chain joins TRBV9 to TRBJ2-3, with unresolved D. Trimming removed 1 base from V and 0 bases from J, with 12 bases in between. The CDR3 loop spans 16 amino acids. CDR1 and CDR2 from the germline V gene are SGDLS and YYNGEE. In DNA, the CDR3 is TGTGCCAGCAGCGTAACGGCGGCCCCTAGCACAGATACGCAGTATTTT. Amino acid sequence: CASSVTAAPSTDTQYF.

DNA for the CDR3: TGTGCCAGCAGCATTCCCCGGGACACCTCCTACGAGCAGTACTTC. Translated: CASSIPRDTSYEQYF. The chain has TRBV28 and TRBJ2-7, with TRBD1 as a possible D gene (6 bases). The length of the CDR3 is 15 residues. Germline assignment: CDR1 MDHEN and CDR2 SYDVKM. Trimming removed 6 bases at V and 0 bases at J, with 15 bases between.

The rearrangement links TRBV9 to TRBJ2-1, with 10 bases fitting TRBD1. The ends lost 4 bases at V and 8 bases at J; junction bases unmatched: 6. Germline V gene lookup returns CDR1 SGDLS and CDR2 YYNGEE. The CDR3 covers 14 residues. Written as DNA, the CDR3 is TGTGCCAGCAGCAAGCCCGGGACAGGGGATGAGCAGTTCTTC. It codes for CASSKPGTGDEQFF.

V usage is TRBV5-1 and J usage is TRBJ2-4; D is possibly TRBD2 (6 bases). Germline V gene data show CDR1 as SGHRS and CDR2 as YFSETQ. Trimming left V 0 bases short and J 7 bases short, with 20 bases between. The CDR3 loop spans 17 amino acids. The CDR3 reads CASSLGGSGPKGNIQYF. In DNA, the CDR3 is TGCGCCAGCAGCTTGGGAGGTAGCGGCCCGAAAGGTAACATTCAGTACTTC.

The chain combines TRBV11-2 with TRBJ1-3, with D maybe TRBD1 (5 bases). Germline values: CDR1 SGHAT, CDR2 FQNNGV. V gave up 5 bases and J gave up 1 base, with 15 bases separating them. The CDR3 length is 16 residues. CDR3 residues: CASSQATAISGNTIYF. CDR3 nucleotide sequence: TGTGCCAGCAGCCAGGCGACAGCTATTTCTGGAAACACCATATATTTT.

The rearrangement joins TRBV15 to TRBJ1-4; perhaps TRBD1 as D (6 bases). The CDR3 consists of 12 residues. Trimming cost V 7 bases and J 11 bases, with 14 bases left between them. Per the germline V gene, CDR1 is LNHNV and CDR2 is YYDKDF (reference sequence). This CDR3 reads CATIGEQGKLFF. The DNA for the CDR3 is TGTGCCACCATCGGAGAACAGGGTAAACTGTTTTTT.